These 7 T cell receptor beta chains originate from one sample sequenced in a study of blood T cell repertoires in COVID-19. Clones were sequenced by immunoSEQ multiplex PCR, and TCRdb holds only the in-frame ones, with some missing. Here the sample spans about 190,000 clones, roughly 80% being singletons. Sequencing was performed on peripheral blood. These receptors were taken from a woman in her fifties or sixties with acute or convalescent COVID-19.

V and J are TRBV28 and TRBJ2-3; TRBD1 aligns across 8 bases. Looked up from germline, CDR1 is MDHEN and CDR2 is SYDVKM. This CDR3 has 12 amino acids. With V trimmed by 10 bases and J by 4 bases, 4 bases remained unmatched. The CDR3 DNA sequence: TGTGCCACCGGGGGACAGGCAGATACGCAGTATTTT. It specifies CATGGQADTQYF.

The J gene is TRBJ2-1, the V gene TRBV10-3; TRBD1 matches 9 bases. J lost 8 bases, V lost 7 bases, and 12 bases had no gene match. CDR3 length: 15 amino acids. Germline CDR1 and CDR2: ENHRY and SYGVKD. Here the CDR3 reads CAIKGQTGGLDEQFF. CDR3 nucleotide sequence: TGTGCCATCAAAGGTCAGACAGGGGGGCTTGATGAGCAGTTCTTC.

The chain links TRBV7-2 to TRBJ2-7, with 8 bases lining up with TRBD1. Trimming at V came to 4 bases and at J to 6 bases, leaving 11 bases not matched to a gene. The CDR3 is made up of 15 amino acids. CDR1 is SGHTA and CDR2 is FQGNSA in the germline V gene. CDR3 nucleotides: TGTGCCAGCAGCTACGGACAGGGTCCCTGGTTCGAGCAGTACTTC. Translated: CASSYGQGPWFEQYF.

This clone was recorded once. The J gene is TRBJ2-2, the V gene TRBV28; 9 bases match TRBD2. There are 15 residues in the CDR3. With 7 bases clipped from V and 4 bases from J, the junction kept 7 bases outside the gene matches. Germline V gene sequence: CDR1 MDHEN, CDR2 SYDVKM. The DNA for the CDR3 is TGTGCCAGCATCCTTAGCGGGAGTGGCACCGGGGAGCTGTTTTTT. It encodes CASILSGSGTGELFF.

This clone was found a few times. The rearrangement links TRBV4-2 to TRBJ2-1, with 13 bases that match TRBD2. The J segment lost 8 bases and the V segment lost 6 bases, leaving 10 bases of the junction unmatched. The CDR3 totals 16 residues. Per the germline V gene, CDR1 is LGHNA and CDR2 is YNFKEQ. CDR3 sequence reads: CASSPLTSGGIDEQFF. The CDR3 nucleotides are TGTGCCAGCAGTCCGCTGACTAGCGGGGGGATCGATGAGCAGTTCTTC.

The V gene is TRBV27, the J gene TRBJ1-4; D not resolved. The V end lost 6 bases, the J end lost 5 bases, and 16 bases lay between the germline ends. The CDR3 totals 15 residues. Germline V gene lookup returns CDR1 MNHEY and CDR2 SMNVEV (reference sequence). In nucleotides, the CDR3 is TGTGCCAGCAGCTCTACTCGGGGTCTCAATGAAAAACTGTTTTTT. This encodes CASSSTRGLNEKLFF.

V is TRBV5-4 and J is TRBJ2-1, with a tentative D call TRBD2 (7 bases). The germline V gene has CDR1 SGHNT and CDR2 YYREEE (reference sequence). The V end lost 5 bases, the J end lost 8 bases, and 20 bases lay between the germline ends. The CDR3 is 15 amino acids. The CDR3 region has the DNA TGTGCCAGCAGTTCACGGTCGGGGGGCGGGGATGAGCAGTTCTTC. Translated: CASSSRSGGGDEQFF.